The T cell receptor beta chain described here comes from a study of blood T cell repertoires in COVID-19. The CDR3 has 13 residues. The germline gives CDR1 LNHDA, CDR2 SQIVND (reference sequence). V was clipped by 3 bases and J by 5 bases, with 10 bases between them. Sequencing was performed with immunoSEQ multiplex PCR; in TCRdb, only in-frame clones are kept and a portion is missing. The table has a few hundred thousand clones, around 92% seen once; the top ten hold 1% to 1.5%. The chain is built from TRBV19 and TRBJ1-1, with unresolved D. Sequencing was done on a sample of peripheral blood. This TCR was recovered from a man aged 35 to 55 with acute or convalescent COVID-19. Here the CDR3 reads CASSIESLTEAFF. Here the CDR3 DNA reads TGTGCCAGTAGTATCGAGAGTTTGACTGAAGCTTTCTTT.